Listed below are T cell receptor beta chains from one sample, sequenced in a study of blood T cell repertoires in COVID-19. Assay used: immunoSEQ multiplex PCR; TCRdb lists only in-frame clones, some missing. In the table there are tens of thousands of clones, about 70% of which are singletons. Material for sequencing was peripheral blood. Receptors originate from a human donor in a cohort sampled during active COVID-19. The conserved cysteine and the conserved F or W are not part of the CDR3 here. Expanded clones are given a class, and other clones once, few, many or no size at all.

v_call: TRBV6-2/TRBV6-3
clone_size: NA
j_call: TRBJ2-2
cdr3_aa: ASSYPTSGGTGELF

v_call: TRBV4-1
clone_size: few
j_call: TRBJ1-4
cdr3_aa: ASSQGGDRNEKLF

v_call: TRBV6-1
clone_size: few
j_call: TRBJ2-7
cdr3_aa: ASSEARYSGISSYEQY

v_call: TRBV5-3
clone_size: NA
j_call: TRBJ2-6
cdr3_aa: ARSWAGGPISGANVLT

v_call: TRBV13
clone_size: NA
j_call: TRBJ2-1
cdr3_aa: ASASLLNEQF

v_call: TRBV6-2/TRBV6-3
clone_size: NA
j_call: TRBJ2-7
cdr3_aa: ASSLRDNSYEQY

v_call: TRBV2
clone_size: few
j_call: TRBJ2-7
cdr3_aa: ASSADNRPTYEQY

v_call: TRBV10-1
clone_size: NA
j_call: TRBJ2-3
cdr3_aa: ATPWTSRPPRTQY

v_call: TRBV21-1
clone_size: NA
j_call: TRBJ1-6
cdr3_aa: ASLIGTGIDSYNSPLH

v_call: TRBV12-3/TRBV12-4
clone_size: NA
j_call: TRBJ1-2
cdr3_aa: ASSRAGDGYT

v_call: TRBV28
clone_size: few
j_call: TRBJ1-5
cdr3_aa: ASSLGTGRPQPQH

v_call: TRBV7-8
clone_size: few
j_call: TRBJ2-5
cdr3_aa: ASSLQGRETQY

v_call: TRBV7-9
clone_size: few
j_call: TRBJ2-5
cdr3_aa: ASSPRGTGGYETQY

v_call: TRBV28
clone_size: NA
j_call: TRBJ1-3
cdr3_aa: ASSQDSLSGNTIY

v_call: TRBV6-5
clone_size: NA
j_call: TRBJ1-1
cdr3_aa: ASSYMSEAF

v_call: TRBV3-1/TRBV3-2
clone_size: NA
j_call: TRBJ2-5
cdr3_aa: ASSQNRDRGETQY

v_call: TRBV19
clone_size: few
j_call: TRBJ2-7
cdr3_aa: ASSARKLAGSEQY

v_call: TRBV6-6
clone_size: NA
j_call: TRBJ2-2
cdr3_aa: ASSQGGGHNTGELF

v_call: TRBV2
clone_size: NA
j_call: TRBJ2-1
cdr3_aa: AIRDRGRIVDEQF

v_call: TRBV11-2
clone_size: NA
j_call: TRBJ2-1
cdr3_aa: ASSLLYGGNNEQF

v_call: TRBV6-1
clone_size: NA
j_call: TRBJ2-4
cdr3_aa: ASSEVRTGGKNIQY

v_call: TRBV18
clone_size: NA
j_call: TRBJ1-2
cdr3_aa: ASSRGPNYGYT

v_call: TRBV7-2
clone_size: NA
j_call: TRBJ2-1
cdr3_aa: ASSSKTGGAYNEQF

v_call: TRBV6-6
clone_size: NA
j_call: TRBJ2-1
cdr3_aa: ASSRERRGSYNEQF

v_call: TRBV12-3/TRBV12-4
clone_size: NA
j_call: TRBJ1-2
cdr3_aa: ASSSGGVYGYT

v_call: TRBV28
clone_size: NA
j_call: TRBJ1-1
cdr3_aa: ASGLVGGATEAF

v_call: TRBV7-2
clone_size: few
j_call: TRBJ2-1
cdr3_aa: ASSLAITTSGRGNEQF

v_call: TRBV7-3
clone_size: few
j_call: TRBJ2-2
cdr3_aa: ASSSQLTGELF

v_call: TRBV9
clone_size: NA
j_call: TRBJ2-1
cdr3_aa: ASSVLAGNNEQF

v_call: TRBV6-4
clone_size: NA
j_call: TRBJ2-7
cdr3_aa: ASGSGRNYEQY

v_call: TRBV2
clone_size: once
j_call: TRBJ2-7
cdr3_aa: ASSRQGYEQY

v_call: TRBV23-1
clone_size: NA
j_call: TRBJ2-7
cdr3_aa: ASSQRGQTNYEQY

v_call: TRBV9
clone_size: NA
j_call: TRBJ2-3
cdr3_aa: ASSPQISSTDTQY

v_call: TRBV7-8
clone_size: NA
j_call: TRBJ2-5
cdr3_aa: ASSSRLVTHRQTQY

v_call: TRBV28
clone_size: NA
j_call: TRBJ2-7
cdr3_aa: ASSSPGTSDYEQY

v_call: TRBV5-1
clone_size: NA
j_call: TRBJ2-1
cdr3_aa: ASSDSGNYNEQF

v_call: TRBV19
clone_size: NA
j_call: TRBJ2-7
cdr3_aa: ASTYKPWEASEQY

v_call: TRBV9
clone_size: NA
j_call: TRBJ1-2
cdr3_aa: ASSVGGTGGYYGYT

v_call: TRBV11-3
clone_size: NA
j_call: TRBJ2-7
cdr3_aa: ASSLVPGGPSSSYEQY

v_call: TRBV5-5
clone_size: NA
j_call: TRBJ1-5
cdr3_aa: ASSLGRGFLQPQH

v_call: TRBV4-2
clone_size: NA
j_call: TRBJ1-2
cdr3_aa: ASSARTGSALRPNYGYT

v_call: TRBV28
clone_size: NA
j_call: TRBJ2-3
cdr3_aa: ASSLWWQAVTDTQY

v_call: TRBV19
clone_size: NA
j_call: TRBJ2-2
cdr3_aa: ASSILDRNTGELF

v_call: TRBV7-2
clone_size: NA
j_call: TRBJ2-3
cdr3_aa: ASSLGGGGQGDTQY

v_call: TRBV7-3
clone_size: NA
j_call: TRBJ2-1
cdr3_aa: ASSSGLGEQF

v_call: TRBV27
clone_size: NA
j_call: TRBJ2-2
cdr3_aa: ASSGGAGVATGELF

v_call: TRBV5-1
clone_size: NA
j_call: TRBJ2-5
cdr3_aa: ASSLGVQAVQETQY

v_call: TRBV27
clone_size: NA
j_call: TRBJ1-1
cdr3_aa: ASIQGNTPNTEAF

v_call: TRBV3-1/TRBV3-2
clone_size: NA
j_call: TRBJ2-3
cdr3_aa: ASILSGGPKDTQY

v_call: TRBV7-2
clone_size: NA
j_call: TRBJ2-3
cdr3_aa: ASSPDAGRWNTQY

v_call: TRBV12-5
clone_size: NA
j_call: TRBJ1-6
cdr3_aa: ASGLAPYSSPLH

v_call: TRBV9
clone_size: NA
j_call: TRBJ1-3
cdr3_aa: ASSVEGQGLSGNTIY

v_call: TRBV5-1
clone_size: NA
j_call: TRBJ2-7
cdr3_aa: ASRISGTGLYEQY

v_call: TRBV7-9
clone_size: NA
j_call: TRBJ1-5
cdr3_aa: ASSRTGLNQPQH

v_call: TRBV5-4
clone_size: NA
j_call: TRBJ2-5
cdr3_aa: ASSLGTAQETQY

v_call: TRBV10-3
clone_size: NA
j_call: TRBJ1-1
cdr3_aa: AISDRRENTEAF

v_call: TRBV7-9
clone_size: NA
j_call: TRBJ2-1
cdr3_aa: ASSLPATLAGEYNEQF

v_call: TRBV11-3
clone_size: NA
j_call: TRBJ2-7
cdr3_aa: ASSSISGGVIQYEQY